This T cell receptor beta chain derives from a study of cytomegalovirus exposure and HLA in healthy donors. Study information: Earlier sequencing of some 180 million T cells yielded fewer than 140 million unique TCR beta sequences. General observations from the study: Most TCR sequences showed up rarely, but some public TCRs showed up in many donors.

Primers for the PCR totalled 60 Vbeta and 13 Jbeta. Only in-frame clones appear in the TCRdb table, and some are missing; sequencing was by immunoSEQ multiplex PCR. The profile shows about 130,000 clones, more than 70% of them singletons. In regard to this clone: The antigen is unknown.

CDR1 and CDR2 from the germline V gene are MNHEY and SMNVEV (reference sequence). J gave up 4 bases and V 3 bases, and 7 bases lay outside the gene matches. This CDR3 contains 17 residues. The clonotype originates from a human donor in good health. The chain uses TRBV27 and TRBJ2-1; 12 bases align to TRBD2. The sample was PBMCs. Here the CDR3 reads CASSLTSGGLVYNEQFF. Written as DNA, the CDR3 is TGTGCCAGCAGTTTGACTAGCGGGGGACTGGTGTACAATGAGCAGTTCTTC.